The 2 T cell receptor beta chains given below trace back to one sample, sequenced in a study of blood T cell repertoires in COVID-19. Data came from immunoSEQ multiplex PCR; TCRdb stores just in-frame clones and leaves some out. Of about 100,000 clones detected, about nine tenths appear once; the ten largest clones hold 2.1%. Sequencing was performed on peripheral blood. These receptors were taken from a man aged 50-59 years with active COVID-19.

A few counts support this clone. This chain links TRBV7-9 with TRBJ1-3, with unresolved D. The CDR3 runs to 16 residues. Germline V gene lookup returns CDR1 SEHNR and CDR2 FQNEAQ (reference sequence). V lost 0 bases and J 1 base, leaving 10 bases between the germline ends. The CDR3 spells CASSLAGRGSGNTIYF. As DNA, the CDR3 is TGTGCCAGCAGCTTAGCGGGTCGGGGATCTGGAAACACCATATATTTT.

CDR3 amino acids: CSARDIEAFF. Here the CDR3 DNA reads TGCAGTGCTAGAGATATTGAAGCTTTCTTT. The rearrangement joins TRBV20-1 to TRBJ1-1; no reliable D call. Germline CDR1 DFQATT, CDR2 SNEGSKA (reference sequence). V dropped 0 bases and J dropped 7 bases, with 3 bases sitting between them. The CDR3 sequence is 10 residues long.